A single sample is the source of the 18 T cell receptor beta chains below, sequenced in a study of T cells in Graves' hyperthyroidism and ophthalmopathy. TCR beta CDR3 regions were amplified from RNA transcripts. First-round RT-PCR targeting the TCR CDR3 was performed with the HTBI primer set. TCRdb called the multiplex PCR reads again in MiXCR, with one record for every CDR3 protein. The repertoire holds some 420,000 distinct CDR3 sequences, roughly an eighth seen once, with 5% to 6% in the top ten. The source material was blood. These receptors were taken from a woman aged 18-30 years with Graves' hyperthyroidism.

This clonotype appeared many times. The chain combines TRBV6-2 or TRBV6-3 with TRBJ1-5; D ambiguous. This CDR3 region has 13 residues. Trimming stripped 8 bases from V and 3 bases from J, with 11 bases between. The V gene's germline CDR1 is MNHEY and CDR2 SVGEGT. The CDR3 loop reads CASAVRDNQPQHF. Here the CDR3 DNA reads TGTGCCAGCGCTGTAAGGGACAATCAGCCCCAGCATTTT.

This clonotype showed up many times. The J gene is TRBJ1-2, the V gene TRBV20-1; D not resolved. The CDR3 runs 13 residues. Germline CDR1 and CDR2: DFQATT and SNEGSKA (reference sequence). V lost 0 bases, J lost 6 bases, and 11 bases lay in between. CDR3 amino acids: CSARDNPGDGYTF. For the CDR3, the DNA is TGCAGTGCTAGAGATAACCCCGGGGATGGCTACACCTTC.

The chain employs TRBV30 and TRBJ1-1, with 9 positions matching TRBD1. The V and J ends lost 4 bases and 4 bases, in that order; junction bases with no gene match: 4. The germline gives CDR1 GTSNPN, CDR2 SVGIG (reference sequence). CDR3 size: 13 residues. CDR3 coding DNA: TGTGCCTGGACCCGGGACAGGGCCACTGAAGCTTTCTTT. It translates to CAWTRDRATEAFF. The variable domain in full, completed from reference TRBV30 and TRBJ1-1, reads SQTIHQWPATLVQPVGSPLSLECTVEGTSNPNLYWYRQAAGRGLQLLFYSVGIGQISSEVPQNLSASRPQDRQFILSSKKLLLSDSGFYLCAWTRDRATEAFFGQGTRLTVV.

This clonotype was observed a few times. V and J are TRBV4-1 and TRBJ1-2; TRBD1 matches 7 bases. The trim removed 0 bases at V and 7 bases at J, leaving 8 bases unmatched. The length of the CDR3 is 15 residues. CDR1 is MGHRA, CDR2 YSYEKL, per germline. The CDR3 is CASSQEQGVSGGYTF. CDR3 in DNA: TGCGCCAGCAGCCAAGAGCAGGGGGTTTCGGGTGGCTACACCTTC.

This clonotype was counted a few times. The CDR3 nucleotides are TGTGCCAGCAGCTTAACCGGGACCAGGGGTAGCACTGAAGCTTTCTTT. Amino acids: CASSLTGTRGSTEAFF. The V and J genes are TRBV7-2 and TRBJ1-1; D is possibly TRBD1 (6 bases). CDR1 SGHTA and CDR2 FQGNSA come from the germline V gene. This CDR3 spans 16 amino acids. The V and J ends lost 2 bases and 4 bases respectively, with 17 bases between them.

Many counts were recorded for this clonotype. V is TRBV20-1 and J is TRBJ2-3, with 11 nucleotides matching TRBD2. CDR1 is DFQATT and CDR2 is SNEGSKA in the germline V gene (reference sequence). CDR3 size: 15 residues. V was clipped by 5 bases and J by 2 bases; unmatched bases: 6. The CDR3 DNA is TGCAGTGCTGAACTAGCGGGAGAAGTCACAGATACGCAGTATTTT. Protein sequence: CSAELAGEVTDTQYF.

This clonotype was counted at least ten times. CDR3 sequence (DNA): TGTGCCACCAGCAGGGGACAGGATGAAAAACTGTTTTTT. It translates to CATSRGQDEKLFF. This rearrangement joins TRBV15 to TRBJ1-4; 8 nucleotides match TRBD1. V gave up 3 bases and J gave up 6 bases; unmatched junction bases: 0. Germline values: CDR1 LNHNV, CDR2 YYDKDF (reference sequence). The CDR3 loop spans 13 amino acids.

This clonotype was seen ten or more times. The V gene is TRBV5-8, the J gene TRBJ2-1, with 9 bases matching TRBD1. The CDR3 runs to 16 residues. Germline-derived CDR1 and CDR2 are SGHTS and YDEGEE. Trimming took 4 bases from V and 0 from J; bases not matched to a gene: 5. CDR3 loop: CASSVTGGGSYNEQFF. CDR3 nucleotides: TGTGCCAGCAGCGTAACAGGGGGCGGCTCCTACAATGAGCAGTTCTTC.

The rearrangement uses TRBV19 and TRBJ1-5; D is ambiguous. The CDR3 is 16 amino acids. Germline V gives CDR1 LNHDA, CDR2 SQIVND (reference sequence). Trimming pared 3 bases from V and 0 bases from J, leaving 12 bases between. CDR3: CASSIPSWGSNQPQHF. CDR3 bases: TGTGCCAGTAGTATTCCCTCATGGGGTAGCAATCAGCCCCAGCATTTT.

This clonotype was observed a handful of times. The J gene is TRBJ1-2, the V gene TRBV25-1, with unresolved D. The CDR3 consists of 14 residues. V was cut by 2 bases and J by 4 bases, with 11 bases left in between. Per the germline V gene, CDR1 is MGHDK and CDR2 is SYGVNS. CDR3 residues: CASSEGDGGYGYTF. The DNA for the CDR3 is TGTGCCAGCAGTGAAGGCGACGGAGGCTATGGCTACACCTTC.

The J gene is TRBJ2-5, the V gene TRBV28; D may be TRBD1 or TRBD2 (6 bases each). This CDR3 spans 16 amino acids. Trimming removed 5 bases from V and 3 bases from J, with 19 bases in between. Germline CDR1 and CDR2: MDHEN and SYDVKM. The CDR3 here is CASSPYGGSEEETQYF. The CDR3, as DNA: TGTGCCAGCAGTCCATACGGGGGCTCCGAAGAAGAGACCCAGTACTTC.

There are many counts of this clonotype. The chain has TRBV30 and TRBJ2-5, with a tentative D call TRBD2 (7 bases). CDR1 GTSNPN and CDR2 SVGIG come from the germline V gene (reference sequence). V lost 3 bases and J 2 bases, leaving 13 bases between the germline ends. The CDR3 consists of 14 residues. CDR3 region: CAWRKGGTQETQYF. In nucleotides, the CDR3 is TGTGCCTGGAGGAAGGGGGGGACGCAAGAGACCCAGTACTTC.

A few counts support this clonotype. The chain uses TRBV20-1 and TRBJ1-1, with 8 bases that match TRBD1. From germline, CDR1 is DFQATT and CDR2 SNEGSKA (reference sequence). V shed 2 bases and J 0 bases; nucleotides not matched to a gene: 2. This CDR3 region has 14 residues. This CDR3 is CSARQGAMNTEAFF. The CDR3, as DNA: TGCAGTGCTAGACAGGGGGCGATGAACACTGAAGCTTTCTTT.

J is TRBJ2-7 and V is TRBV19; D is perhaps TRBD2 (5 bases). Germline V lookup: CDR1 LNHDA, CDR2 SQIVND (reference sequence). V was pared by 5 bases and J by 0 bases, with 14 bases between. The CDR3 spans 15 residues. The CDR3 DNA sequence: TGTGCCAGTAGTCCAAGGGTCCGGGACTCCTACGAGCAGTACTTC. It yields the protein CASSPRVRDSYEQYF. The full variable domain, completed using reference TRBV19 and TRBJ2-7, is DGGITQSPKYLFRKEGQNVTLSCEQNLNHDAMYWYRQDPGQGLRLIYYSQIVNDFQKGDIAEGYSVSREKKESFPLTVTSAQKNPTAFYLCASSPRVRDSYEQYFGPGTRLTVT.

This clonotype was counted many times. V is TRBV28 and J is TRBJ2-7; perhaps TRBD1 as D (7 bases). Trimming removed 8 bases from V and 6 bases from J, with 23 bases in between. CDR1 and CDR2 from the germline V gene are MDHEN and SYDVKM. The CDR3 is 15 residues long. CDR3 DNA sequence: TGTGCCAGCTTCCACTCTGTGGGGGGACAGAGCGAGCAGTACTTC. Residues: CASFHSVGGQSEQYF.

The gene calls are TRBV13 and TRBJ2-5; D is unclear. Germline CDR1 and CDR2: PRHDT and FYEKMQ (reference sequence). CDR3 length equals 16 residues. V was clipped by 0 bases and J by 1 base, with 12 bases between them. CDR3 loop: CASSLGVRAIQETQYF. DNA of the CDR3: TGTGCCAGCAGCTTAGGTGTCAGAGCCATCCAAGAGACCCAGTACTTC.

This clonotype was counted between two and nine times. The chain joins TRBV4-2 to TRBJ2-2; 10 nucleotides agree with TRBD2. The CDR3 consists of 15 residues. Germline CDR1 is LGHNA and CDR2 is YNFKEQ. V dropped 4 bases and J dropped 3; count of bases not matched to a gene: 2. CDR3 sequence (DNA): TGTGCCAGCAGCCCCCTAGCGGGAGACACCGGGGAGCTGTTTTTT. Protein sequence: CASSPLAGDTGELFF.

This clonotype has at least ten counts. This chain joins TRBV20-1 and TRBJ2-1; D possibly corresponds to TRBD2 (6 bases). The V end was cut by 3 bases, the J end by 6 bases, with 12 bases between. The germline V gene encodes CDR1 DFQATT and CDR2 SNEGSKA (reference sequence). The CDR3 length is 13 residues. CDR3 sequence (DNA): TGCAGTGCTAGTAGGCTAGCGCTCAATGAGCAGTTCTTC. Translating gives CSASRLALNEQFF.